The clone carrying this T cell receptor beta chain was seen more than once but under ten times. Its antigen is unidentified. The record originates from a study of human T cells and chemical hapten exposure. Overall study: Sensitization involved placing 2% DPC onto a roughly 2 cm by roughly 2 cm region of upper inner arm skin. Per-sample TCR yield variation was attributed mainly to small pooled library volume differences.

The study's findings and limits: Sensitizing to DPC left TCRs with a frequency above 1 in 1000 unaltered. Expanded TCRs showed more large CDR3 clusters than pre-sensitization or healthy control sets.

A single record per CDR3 protein comes from TCRdb applying MiXCR to the RACE reads. The repertoire consists of roughly 190,000 distinct CDR3 sequences, with more than 20% occurring once and the leading ten covering under 7.5%. Time point described: patch test 1, 2 weeks after DPC sensitization. Treatment here: therapeutic diphenylcyclopropenone sensitization with weekly scalp DPC. The origin of this receptor is a woman aged 50 to 60 with alopecia areata. Some clones in this sample may be carry-over from other donors' samples. Sequenced material: whole blood, taken in connection with sensitization to the hapten diphenylcyclopropenone (DPC).

CDR3 in amino acids: CSVVQGNYGYTF. The CDR3 DNA follows: TGCAGCGTTGTTCAGGGTAACTATGGCTACACCTTC. V gene TRBV29-1 combines with J gene TRBJ1-2, with D possibly TRBD1 on 5 matching bases. CDR3 size: 12 residues. Germline V gene data show CDR1 as SQVTM and CDR2 as ANQGSEA. Trimming stripped 4 bases from V and 1 base from J, with 7 bases between.